Listed here are 23 T cell receptor beta chains from one sample, sequenced in a study of control samples from healthy donors and cancer patients. TCRdb's table, derived via immunoSEQ multiplex PCR, lists solely in-frame clones and lacks some. The table lists 150,000 or so clones, about 91% of them singletons. Sequencing was performed on blood. All receptors come from a woman in her twenties or thirties in good health.

The gene calls are TRBV2 and TRBJ1-4; D is unresolved. The CDR3 length is 18 residues. From germline, CDR1 is SNHLY and CDR2 FYNNEI. Trimming cost V 4 bases and J 0 bases, with 18 bases left between them. Here the CDR3 reads CASSARTPKLATNEKLFF. CDR3 bases: TGTGCCAGCAGTGCGAGGACTCCTAAACTCGCAACTAATGAAAAACTGTTTTTT.

V gene TRBV2 combines with J gene TRBJ1-2, with unresolved D. This CDR3 is built from 13 residues. Germline CDR1 and CDR2: SNHLY and FYNNEI. V shed 4 bases and J shed 4 bases, with 10 bases lying between them. CDR3 protein: CASSATESYGYTF. The CDR3, as DNA: TGTGCCAGCAGTGCGACGGAGAGCTATGGCTACACCTTC.

This chain links TRBV7-9 with TRBJ2-1; 14 bases match TRBD2. The CDR3 length is 19 residues. V trimming: 5 bases; J trimming: 2 bases; junction bases outside the gene matches: 11. From germline, CDR1 is SEHNR and CDR2 FQNEAQ (reference sequence). The CDR3 loop is CASSPRLAGGSPTYNEQFF. The CDR3 nucleotides read TGTGCCAGCAGCCCTCGACTAGCGGGGGGGTCGCCTACCTACAATGAGCAGTTCTTC.

The chain has TRBV27 and TRBJ1-2; D gene ambiguous. The germline gives CDR1 MNHEY, CDR2 SMNVEV (reference sequence). Trimming pared 4 bases from V and 7 bases from J, leaving 19 bases between. The CDR3 totals 15 residues. CDR3 sequence reads: CASSSLPDTRSGYTF. The CDR3 coding sequence is TGTGCCAGCAGTTCCCTACCAGATACAAGGAGTGGCTACACCTTC.

The chain employs TRBV4-1 and TRBJ1-5; D might be TRBD1 (6 bases). The germline V gene encodes CDR1 MGHRA and CDR2 YSYEKL. The V gene lost 1 base and the J gene lost 0 bases, with 7 bases spanning the gap. The CDR3 runs to 15 residues. The CDR3 protein is CASSQAGDSNQPQHF. The CDR3 DNA reads as TGCGCCAGCAGCCAAGCAGGGGATAGCAATCAGCCCCAGCATTTT.

V gene TRBV24-1 combines with J gene TRBJ2-5; tentative D call: TRBD1 (5 bases). V lost 10 bases to trimming and J lost 4 bases, with 15 bases between them. Germline CDR1 is KGHDR and CDR2 is SFDVKD. This CDR3 is 13 amino acids long. CDR3 bases: TGTGCCACAAGCGACAGTTTTCGAGAGACCCAGTACTTC. As protein: CATSDSFRETQYF.

The V call is TRBV3-1 (or the pseudogene TRBV3-2), the J call TRBJ2-7, with D perhaps being TRBD1 or TRBD2 (6 bases each). This CDR3 has 14 residues. With 2 bases removed from V and 5 bases from J, the gap between germline ends came to 13 bases. Germline V gene sequence: CDR1 LGHDT, CDR2 YNNKEL (reference sequence). As DNA, the CDR3 is TGTGCCAGCAGCCAACGGGGGCTCGACAACGAGCAGTACTTC. The encoded protein is CASSQRGLDNEQYF.

The chain recombines TRBV6-6 with TRBJ1-3; D is ambiguous. Germline V lookup: CDR1 MNHNY, CDR2 SVGAGI (reference sequence). V was pared by 0 bases and J by 3 bases, with 9 bases between. The CDR3 is 15 residues long. The CDR3 bases are TGTGCCAGCAGTTACTCGCCAGACCTTGGAAACACCATATATTTT. Encoded protein: CASSYSPDLGNTIYF.

The chain employs TRBV2 and TRBJ2-2; 10 bases match TRBD2. The V gene end was trimmed by 0 bases and the J gene end by 7 bases; junction bases not matched to a gene: 14. The germline gives CDR1 SNHLY, CDR2 FYNNEI. The CDR3 totals 19 residues. The chain's CDR3 is CASSEALRAGGRAIGELFF. The CDR3, as DNA: TGTGCCAGCAGTGAAGCGCTTCGAGCGGGGGGGCGGGCGATCGGGGAGCTGTTTTTT.

This chain joins TRBV4-1 and TRBJ1-2, with D tentatively TRBD1 (6 bases). V was shortened by 4 bases and J by 4 bases, with 13 bases between the two germline ends. The CDR3 runs to 14 residues. Germline V gene lookup returns CDR1 MGHRA and CDR2 YSYEKL. The CDR3: CASSPTGQIYGYTF. The CDR3 DNA follows: TGCGCCAGCAGCCCCACTGGACAGATCTATGGCTACACCTTC.

The V and J genes are TRBV28 and TRBJ2-2, with 11 bases fitting TRBD2. From germline, CDR1 is MDHEN and CDR2 SYDVKM. This CDR3 contains 14 residues. The V segment lost 5 bases and the J segment 4 bases; nucleotides outside the gene matches: 0. The CDR3 nucleotides are TGTGCCAGCAGTCTAGCGGGGGGCACCGGGGAGCTGTTTTTT. This gives the protein CASSLAGGTGELFF.

V gene TRBV7-6 combines with J gene TRBJ2-5; TRBD2 matches 10 bases. Germline loops: CDR1 SGHVS, CDR2 FNYEAQ. Germline trimming cut 0 bases from V and 7 bases from J; bases unmatched to any gene: 14. CDR3 size: 18 residues. CDR3: CASSLAPLAGHREGTQYF. The CDR3 DNA sequence: TGTGCCAGCAGCTTAGCCCCACTAGCGGGACACCGGGAGGGGACCCAGTACTTC.

The CDR3 region has the DNA TGTGCCAGCAGCTATAGCCCTACAGGGGGCTTGAACACTGAAGCTTTCTTT. This sequence encodes CASSYSPTGGLNTEAFF. The chain employs TRBV7-2 and TRBJ1-1; 9 nucleotides line up with TRBD1. The junction had 9 bases not matched to a gene; V was cut back by 4 bases and J by 0 bases. In germline, CDR1 is SGHTA, CDR2 FQGNSA. The CDR3 totals 17 residues.

This clone has just one count. This chain links TRBV12-3 or TRBV12-4 with TRBJ1-1, with D unclear. The V end was cut by 3 bases, the J end by 1 base, with 6 bases between. The CDR3 spans 13 residues. CDR3 in amino acids: CASSFKENTEAFF. DNA of the CDR3: TGTGCCAGCAGTTTCAAGGAGAACACTGAAGCTTTCTTT.

The chain combines TRBV20-1 with TRBJ2-7, with D tentatively TRBD2 (5 bases). This CDR3 contains 11 residues. The V and J ends lost 5 bases and 5 bases respectively, with 10 bases between them. Germline loops: CDR1 DFQATT, CDR2 SNEGSKA (reference sequence). The CDR3 nucleotides are TGCAGTGCTTTGACTATGAACGAGCAGTACTTC. This gives the protein CSALTMNEQYF.

This chain connects TRBV11-2 to TRBJ2-3; 13 nucleotides agree with TRBD2. The CDR3 is made up of 18 amino acids. With 1 base clipped from V and 11 bases from J, the junction kept 15 bases outside the gene matches. Germline V gene data show CDR1 as SGHAT and CDR2 as FQNNGV. The CDR3 region has the DNA TGTGCCAGCAGCTTAGGCTTCGGATACGGGACTAGCGGGGCAGAGCAGTATTTT. The encoded protein is CASSLGFGYGTSGAEQYF.

This chain connects TRBV2 to TRBJ1-6, with D perhaps TRBD1 (5 bases). Looked up from germline, CDR1 is SNHLY and CDR2 is FYNNEI. The CDR3 contains 12 residues. V dropped 3 bases and J dropped 10 bases, with 7 bases sitting between them. CDR3 sequence reads: CASSDGDSPLHF. CDR3 nucleotide sequence: TGTGCCAGCAGTGACGGGGACTCACCCCTCCACTTT.

This chain joins TRBV28 and TRBJ2-1, with 7 nucleotides matching TRBD2. The germline CDR1 and CDR2 sequences are MDHEN and SYDVKM. The CDR3 covers 15 residues. Trimming cost V 6 bases and J 0 bases; bases outside gene matches: 5. DNA for the CDR3: TGTGCCAGCAGGACTAGCCCCCGCTCCTACAATGAGCAGTTCTTC. Protein sequence: CASRTSPRSYNEQFF.

This clone appeared once. The chain recombines TRBV6-5 with TRBJ2-7; no reliable D call. The CDR3 consists of 16 residues. Trimming stripped 0 bases from V and 0 bases from J, with 12 bases between. Looked up from germline, CDR1 is MNHEY and CDR2 is SVGAGI. The CDR3 loop is CASSYSAQRFSYEQYV. The CDR3 DNA sequence: TGTGCCAGCAGTTACTCGGCACAGAGATTCTCCTACGAGCAGTACGTC.

This sequence joins TRBV7-9 and TRBJ2-5, with 9 bases identical to TRBD2. Trimming cost V 1 base and J 1 base; bases outside gene matches: 4. The CDR3 is made up of 16 amino acids. Looked up from germline, CDR1 is SEHNR and CDR2 is FQNEAQ (reference sequence). CDR3 region: CASSLGPAGGQETQYF. The CDR3 bases are TGTGCCAGCAGCTTAGGTCCAGCGGGGGGCCAAGAGACCCAGTACTTC. Combining the CDR3 with reference TRBV7-9 and TRBJ2-5 gives the whole variable domain DTGVSQNPRHKITKRGQNVTFRCDPISEHNRLYWYRQTLGQGPEFLTYFQNEAQLEKSRLLSDRFSAERPKGSFSTLEIQRTEQGDSAMYLCASSLGPAGGQETQYFGPGTRLLVL.

This clone was seen once. This chain links TRBV19 with TRBJ1-3, with D possibly TRBD1 on 5 matching bases. Germline V gene sequence: CDR1 LNHDA, CDR2 SQIVND (reference sequence). Trimming shortened V by 6 bases and J by 7 bases, and 13 bases separated the two germline ends. The CDR3 totals 13 residues. CDR3 in DNA: TGTGCCAGTAGAAACCCACGGGGGAACACCATATATTTT. This encodes CASRNPRGNTIYF.

This clone was observed a handful of times. The chain is built from TRBV9 and TRBJ2-3; 7 nucleotides line up with TRBD2. Per germline, CDR1 SGDLS and CDR2 YYNGEE. The CDR3 sequence is 16 residues long. V was clipped by 3 bases and J by 4 bases; unmatched bases: 11. The CDR3: CASSAYLAVAADTQYF. In nucleotides, the CDR3 is TGTGCCAGCAGCGCCTACCTAGCGGTAGCGGCAGATACGCAGTATTTT.

To note about this clone: The same CDR3 is also encoded by other DNA sequences in this sample. The V call is TRBV6-1, the J call TRBJ1-1; TRBD1 matches 7 bases. This CDR3 region has 14 residues. Germline CDR1 and CDR2: MNHNS and SASEGT. Trimming removed 1 base from V and 5 bases from J; junction bases left unmatched: 4. The CDR3 reads CASSEDRGDTEAFF. The CDR3 bases are TGTGCCAGCAGTGAAGACAGGGGTGATACTGAAGCTTTCTTT.